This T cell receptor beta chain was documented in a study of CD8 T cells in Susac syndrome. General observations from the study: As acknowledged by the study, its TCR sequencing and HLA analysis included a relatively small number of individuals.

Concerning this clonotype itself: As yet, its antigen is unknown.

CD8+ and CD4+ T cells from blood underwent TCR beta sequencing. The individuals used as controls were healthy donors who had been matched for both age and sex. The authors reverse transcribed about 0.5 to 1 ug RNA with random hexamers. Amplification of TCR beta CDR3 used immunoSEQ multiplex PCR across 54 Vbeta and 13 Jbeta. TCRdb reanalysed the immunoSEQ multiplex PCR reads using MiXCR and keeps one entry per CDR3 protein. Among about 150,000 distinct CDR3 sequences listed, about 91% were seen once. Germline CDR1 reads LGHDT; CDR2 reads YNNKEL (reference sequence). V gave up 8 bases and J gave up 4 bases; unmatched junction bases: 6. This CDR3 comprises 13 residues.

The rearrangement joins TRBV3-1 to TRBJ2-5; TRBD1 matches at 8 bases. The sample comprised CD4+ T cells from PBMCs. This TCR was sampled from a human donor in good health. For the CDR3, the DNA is TGTGCCAGCGGACAGACAGGGGCAGAGACCCAGTACTTC. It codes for CASGQTGAETQYF.